The rows below give T cell receptor beta chains drawn from one sample of a study of control samples from healthy donors and cancer patients. Profiling relied on immunoSEQ multiplex PCR, and the TCRdb table lists in-frame clones only, not all of them. The profile shows around 110,000 clones, over 90% of them singletons. The sample consisted of blood. The receptors come from a young man in good health. CDR3s include the opening cysteine and the closing phenylalanine or tryptophan. Fields, in order: CDR3 length, V gene, clone size, J gene, D gene, CDR3 protein, CDR3 DNA. The D gene is left open where the match is weak. A clone size is listed for some rows: how often the clone was seen (once, few, many), or a class if it is expanded.

14	TRBV21-1	.	TRBJ1-1	.	CASSKVEGCTEAFF	TGTGCCAGCAGCAAAGTGGAGGGATGCACTGAAGCTTTCTTT
21	TRBV21-1	.	TRBJ2-3	.	CASSKGLQGTGRGGYTDTQYF	TGTGCCAGCAGCAAAGGTCTACAGGGGACAGGTCGTGGGGGGTACACAGATACGCAGTATTTT
16	TRBV5-1	.	TRBJ1-2	.	CASSSTPFGPSYGYTF	TGCGCCAGCAGCTCCACCCCCTTCGGACCCTCCTATGGCTACACCTTC
14	TRBV9	once	TRBJ1-1	.	CASSTQGRGTEAFF	TGTGCCAGCAGCACGCAGGGTAGGGGGACTGAAGCTTTCTTT
14	TRBV5-1	.	TRBJ1-1	TRBD1	CASSWTGDFTEAFF	TGCGCCAGCAGCTGGACAGGGGATTTCACTGAAGCTTTCTTT
15	TRBV7-9	.	TRBJ2-2	.	CASSLGRGNTGELFF	TGTGCCAGCAGCTTAGGCCGGGGGAACACCGGGGAGCTGTTTTTT
16	TRBV4-1	.	TRBJ1-3	.	CASSQVAEFPGNTIYF	TGCGCCAGCAGCCAGGTGGCCGAGTTCCCTGGAAACACCATATATTTT
14	TRBV6-5	.	TRBJ1-2	.	CASRPPGTSYGYTF	TGTGCCAGCAGGCCACCAGGGACTAGCTATGGCTACACCTTC
14	TRBV28	.	TRBJ1-1	.	CASSLRGILPEAFF	TGTGCCAGCAGTTTGCGGGGTATATTGCCTGAAGCTTTCTTT
14	TRBV7-9	.	TRBJ2-3	.	CASSLVASTDTQYF	TGTGCCAGCAGCTTAGTCGCTTCCACAGATACGCAGTATTTT
17	TRBV27	.	TRBJ2-1	TRBD2	CASSFSQRGRSYNEQFF	TGTGCCAGCAGTTTTTCTCAGCGGGGGCGCTCCTACAATGAGCAGTTCTTC
15	TRBV7-9	.	TRBJ1-1	.	CASSLAWQDNAEAFF	TGTGCCAGCAGCTTAGCTTGGCAGGACAACGCTGAAGCTTTCTTT
13	TRBV7-2	.	TRBJ2-3	.	CASSAISTDTQYF	TGTGCCAGCAGCGCCATCAGCACAGATACGCAGTATTTT
12	TRBV2	once	TRBJ1-1	TRBD1	CASSYGTAEAFF	TGTGCCAGCAGCTATGGGACAGCTGAAGCTTTCTTT
11	TRBV7-9	.	TRBJ2-1	.	CASSLEGGPFF	TGTGCCAGCAGCTTAGAGGGCGGCCCGTTCTTC
18	TRBV19	.	TRBJ2-6	TRBD1	CASSIYGTAISGANVLTF	TGTGCCAGTAGTATCTATGGGACAGCGATCTCTGGGGCCAACGTCCTGACTTTC
12	TRBV12-3/TRBV12-4	.	TRBJ1-5	.	CASGNSNQPQHF	TGTGCCAGCGGAAATAGCAATCAGCCCCAGCATTTT
14	TRBV7-2	.	TRBJ1-6	.	CASRGKVGDSPLHF	TGTGCCAGCCGAGGGAAGGTAGGGGATTCACCCCTCCACTTT
15	TRBV9	.	TRBJ2-2	.	CASSSGLLNTGELFF	TGTGCCAGCAGCTCTGGGCTCCTGAACACCGGGGAGCTGTTTTTT
14	TRBV2	.	TRBJ1-2	.	CASHYGSSNYGYTF	TGTGCCAGCCACTATGGCAGTTCTAACTATGGCTACACCTTC
15	TRBV5-6	.	TRBJ1-5	.	CASSFVRDSNQPQHF	TGTGCCAGCAGCTTTGTAAGGGACAGCAATCAGCCCCAGCATTTT
13	TRBV9	.	TRBJ2-7	.	CASSVDVGDEQYF	TGTGCCAGCAGCGTAGATGTAGGGGACGAGCAGTACTTC
18	TRBV10-3	.	TRBJ2-7	TRBD1	CAISAPGQGILSSYEQYF	TGTGCCATCAGCGCCCCAGGACAGGGGATTCTAAGCTCCTACGAGCAGTACTTC
14	TRBV9	.	TRBJ1-4	.	CASSATATNEKLFF	TGTGCCAGCAGCGCTACTGCAACTAATGAAAAACTGTTTTTT
15	TRBV7-6	.	TRBJ1-1	.	CASSLGIGVNTEAFF	TGTGCCAGCAGCTTAGGAATTGGAGTGAACACTGAAGCTTTCTTT
13	TRBV4-1	.	TRBJ2-1	.	CASSQDWGWDQFF	TGCGCCAGCAGCCAAGATTGGGGCTGGGATCAGTTCTTC
15	TRBV18	.	TRBJ1-1	TRBD1	CASSPTTGRNTEAFF	TGTGCCAGCTCACCAACGACAGGGAGGAACACTGAAGCTTTCTTT
14	TRBV6-4	.	TRBJ1-2	TRBD1	CASSQGVIGYGYTF	TGTGCCAGCAGCCAGGGGGTCATCGGCTATGGCTACACCTTC
11	TRBV23-1	.	TRBJ1-1	TRBD1	CASSQTGEAFF	TGCGCCAGCAGTCAGACAGGGGAAGCTTTCTTT
15	TRBV5-4	.	TRBJ2-1	.	CASSRGGTDSGEQFF	TGTGCCAGCAGCCGGGGGGGGACAGACTCTGGTGAGCAGTTCTTC
13	TRBV15	.	TRBJ1-1	.	CATSRERGAEAFF	TGTGCCACCAGCAGAGAGCGGGGGGCTGAAGCTTTCTTT
16	TRBV3-1/TRBV3-2	.	TRBJ2-3	TRBD2	CASSQGGRGGLDTQYF	TGTGCCAGCAGCCAAGGAGGGCGGGGGGGCCTAGATACGCAGTATTTT
15	TRBV2	once	TRBJ1-3	.	CASTPSRASGNTIYF	TGTGCCAGCACTCCTTCCAGGGCCTCTGGAAACACCATATATTTT
16	TRBV30	.	TRBJ2-5	TRBD2	CAWTQPGLWGQETQYF	TGTGCCTGGACCCAACCGGGACTATGGGGCCAAGAGACCCAGTACTTC
16	TRBV11-2	.	TRBJ1-2	TRBD1	CASSLEVEEGAFGYTF	TGTGCCAGCAGCTTAGAGGTTGAGGAGGGGGCGTTTGGCTACACCTTC
13	TRBV19	.	TRBJ1-5	.	CASTEGFNQPQHF	TGTGCCAGTACTGAGGGGTTCAATCAGCCCCAGCATTTT
16	TRBV27	.	TRBJ2-7	TRBD1	CASSHKALLQGYEQYF	TGTGCCAGCAGCCACAAAGCCCTCCTACAGGGGTACGAGCAGTACTTC
12	TRBV7-6	.	TRBJ2-1	TRBD2	CASSLPGGEQFF	TGTGCCAGCAGCCTTCCCGGGGGGGAGCAGTTCTTC
15	TRBV27	.	TRBJ2-7	.	CASTLNTGTSYEQYF	TGTGCCAGCACCCTGAACACAGGGACATCCTACGAGCAGTACTTC
13	TRBV14	.	TRBJ2-3	.	CASSRDLTDTQYF	TGTGCCAGCAGCCGGGATCTTACAGATACGCAGTATTTT
12	TRBV28	.	TRBJ2-1	.	CASSPESLEQFF	TGTGCCAGCAGCCCCGAGAGTCTTGAGCAGTTCTTC
12	TRBV27	.	TRBJ2-7	.	CASRRPAGEQYF	TGTGCCAGCAGGAGGCCCGCCGGTGAGCAGTACTTC
14	TRBV2	few	TRBJ1-6	.	CASSERGESSPLHF	TGTGCCAGCAGTGAACGAGGGGAAAGCTCACCCCTCCACTTT
16	TRBV5-1	once	TRBJ1-6	TRBD1	CASSLARGQGYSPLHF	TGCGCCAGCAGCTTGGCCAGGGGACAGGGATATTCACCCCTCCACTTT
14	TRBV27	.	TRBJ2-2	.	CASSLGVNTGELFF	TGTGCCAGCAGTTTAGGGGTGAACACCGGGGAGCTGTTTTTT
13	TRBV29-1	.	TRBJ1-2	.	CSAYSALNYGYTF	TGCAGCGCCTACTCAGCGCTTAACTATGGCTACACCTTC
13	TRBV6-5	.	TRBJ2-3	.	CAGGKESSDTQYF	TGTGCCGGCGGGAAAGAATCCTCAGATACGCAGTATTTT
14	TRBV9	.	TRBJ2-2	.	CASSVVTGAGELFF	TGTGCCAGCAGCGTAGTCACGGGGGCCGGGGAGCTGTTTTTT
12	TRBV24-1	.	TRBJ1-5	.	CATSDPEGPQHF	TGTGCCACCAGTGATCCCGAGGGGCCCCAGCATTTT
15	TRBV2	.	TRBJ2-1	TRBD1	CASSSDRAPANEQFF	TGTGCCAGCAGTTCAGACAGGGCCCCGGCCAATGAGCAGTTCTTC
17	TRBV5-1	once	TRBJ2-6	.	CASSLETGFSGANVLTF	TGCGCCAGCAGCTTGGAAACAGGCTTCTCTGGGGCCAACGTCCTGACTTTC
14	TRBV27	.	TRBJ2-1	.	CASMYSGLNNEQFF	TGTGCCAGCATGTATTCAGGACTAAACAATGAGCAGTTCTTC
16	TRBV9	.	TRBJ2-6	.	CASSVVGSSGANVLTF	TGTGCCAGCAGCGTAGTGGGGTCCTCTGGGGCCAACGTCCTGACTTTC
15	TRBV28	.	TRBJ1-1	.	CASRGNVGATTEAFF	TGTGCCAGCAGGGGTAATGTGGGGGCGACCACTGAAGCTTTCTTT